Each of the 8 T cell receptor beta chains below was sequenced from the same sample in a study of T-cell reconstitution after alpha-beta-depleted transplantation in children. Unique molecular identifiers were used in preparing the TCRbeta library. TCRdb processed the PCR reads anew with MiXCR; each CDR3 protein has one entry. This table has hundreds of thousands of distinct CDR3 sequences, roughly 15% appearing once. Material: PBMCs from the stem cell graft donor, obtained from the stem cell graft. The receptors were gathered from a human donor who donated a stem cell graft to a child with acute myeloid leukemia.

This chain joins TRBV5-1 and TRBJ2-3, with TRBD1 identical over 8 bases. The trim removed 4 bases at V and 4 bases at J, leaving 11 bases unmatched. The CDR3 length is 16 residues. CDR1 SGHRS and CDR2 YFSETQ come from the germline V gene. CDR3: CASSQFPGQESDTQYF. The CDR3 nucleotides are TGCGCCAGCAGCCAGTTTCCGGGACAGGAGTCAGATACGCAGTATTTT.

The rearrangement links TRBV12-5 to TRBJ2-5; TRBD1 is a possible D gene (5 bases). V lost 9 bases to trimming and J lost 0 bases, with 14 bases between them. CDR3 size: 14 residues. CDR1 is LGHNT, CDR2 FRNRAP, per germline. CDR3 in DNA: TGTGCTAGCGGTCCTGCAGGGAACCAAGAGACCCAGTACTTC. Its protein product is CASGPAGNQETQYF. The full variable domain, in which reference TRBV12-5 and TRBJ2-5 provide the parts outside the CDR3, is DARVTQTPRHKVTEMGQEVTMRCQPILGHNTVFWYRQTMMQGLELLAYFRNRAPLDDSGMPKDRFSAEMPDATLATLKIQPSEPRDSAVYFCASGPAGNQETQYFGPGTRLLVL.

The V call is TRBV6-5, the J call TRBJ2-2; TRBD1 is a possible D gene (6 bases). Trimming took 2 bases from V and 5 from J, leaving 15 bases between them. The germline V gene encodes CDR1 MNHEY and CDR2 SVGAGI. CDR3 size: 16 residues. Here the CDR3 reads CASSYKVGQPTGELFF. In nucleotides, the CDR3 is TGTGCCAGCAGTTACAAAGTGGGACAACCTACCGGGGAGCTGTTTTTT.

This clonotype was detected ten times or more. The V gene is TRBV20-1, the J gene TRBJ2-1, with D perhaps assigned TRBD1 or TRBD2 (7 bases each). V was shortened by 0 bases and J by 4 bases, with 22 bases between the two germline ends. The CDR3 totals 18 residues. Germline values: CDR1 DFQATT, CDR2 SNEGSKA (reference sequence). The CDR3 reads CSARDLRGGRSAYNEQFF. DNA for the CDR3: TGCAGTGCTAGAGATCTCAGGGGGGGCCGGTCTGCTTACAATGAGCAGTTCTTC.

This clonotype was picked up one time. The chain carries TRBV20-1 and TRBJ1-5; D is possibly TRBD1 (6 bases). V was shortened by 2 bases and J by 1 base, with 9 bases between the two germline ends. The CDR3 runs 14 residues. Looked up from germline, CDR1 is DFQATT and CDR2 is SNEGSKA (reference sequence). The CDR3 loop is CSARHDRSNQPQHF. The CDR3 DNA reads as TGCAGTGCTAGACATGACAGGAGCAATCAGCCCCAGCATTTT.

This clonotype was observed a handful of times. The V gene is TRBV5-1, the J gene TRBJ2-3; the D gene is possibly TRBD1 (5 bases). Deletions cut 4 bases from V and 2 bases from J, with 11 bases between. CDR1 is SGHRS and CDR2 is YFSETQ in the germline V gene. The CDR3 is made up of 14 amino acids. Here the CDR3 reads CASSLPDNTDTQYF. In DNA, the CDR3 is TGCGCCAGCAGCCTCCCGGACAACACAGATACGCAGTATTTT.

The table lists this clonotype with many counts. This chain connects TRBV5-5 to TRBJ2-7; no clear D gene. This CDR3 contains 15 residues. Germline V gene lookup returns CDR1 SGHKS and CDR2 YYEKEE (reference sequence). Trimming took off 0 bases at V and 4 bases at J, with 14 bases between the two ends. CDR3 in amino acids: CASSLEAPILYEQYF. The CDR3 region has the DNA TGTGCCAGCAGCTTGGAAGCTCCTATTCTTTACGAGCAGTACTTC.

This clonotype has only a few counts. V gene TRBV12-3 or TRBV12-4 combines with J gene TRBJ2-3; D not resolved. This CDR3 region has 18 residues. V was clipped by 4 bases and J by 5 bases, with 25 bases between them. CDR3 amino acids: CASSSPPDTDDKLDTQYF. As DNA, the CDR3 is TGTGCCAGCAGTTCGCCACCCGACACGGACGATAAACTAGATACGCAGTATTTT.